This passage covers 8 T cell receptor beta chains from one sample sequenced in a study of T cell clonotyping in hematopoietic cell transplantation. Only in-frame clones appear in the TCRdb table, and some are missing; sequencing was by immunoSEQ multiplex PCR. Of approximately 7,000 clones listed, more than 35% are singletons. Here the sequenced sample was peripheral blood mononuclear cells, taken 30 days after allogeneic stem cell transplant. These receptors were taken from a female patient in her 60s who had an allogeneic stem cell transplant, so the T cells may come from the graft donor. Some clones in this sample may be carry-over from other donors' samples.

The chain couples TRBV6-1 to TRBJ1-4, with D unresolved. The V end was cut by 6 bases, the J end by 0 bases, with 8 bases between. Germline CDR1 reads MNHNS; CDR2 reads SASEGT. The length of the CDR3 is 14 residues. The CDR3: CASRLGPTNEKLFF. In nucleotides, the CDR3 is TGTGCCAGCAGACTCGGCCCAACTAATGAAAAACTGTTTTTT.

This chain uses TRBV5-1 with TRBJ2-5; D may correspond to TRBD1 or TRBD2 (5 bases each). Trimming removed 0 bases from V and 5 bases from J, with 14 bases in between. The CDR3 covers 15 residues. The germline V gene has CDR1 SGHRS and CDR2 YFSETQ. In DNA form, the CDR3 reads TGCGCCAGCAGCTTGGGTGCGAGGGGTCGGGAGACCCAGTACTTC. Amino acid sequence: CASSLGARGRETQYF.

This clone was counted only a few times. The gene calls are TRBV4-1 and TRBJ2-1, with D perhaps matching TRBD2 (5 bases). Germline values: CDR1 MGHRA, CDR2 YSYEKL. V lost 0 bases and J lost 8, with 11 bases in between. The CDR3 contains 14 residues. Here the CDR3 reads CASSQEGSYYEQFF. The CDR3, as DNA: TGCGCCAGCAGCCAAGAGGGGAGTTACTATGAGCAGTTCTTC.

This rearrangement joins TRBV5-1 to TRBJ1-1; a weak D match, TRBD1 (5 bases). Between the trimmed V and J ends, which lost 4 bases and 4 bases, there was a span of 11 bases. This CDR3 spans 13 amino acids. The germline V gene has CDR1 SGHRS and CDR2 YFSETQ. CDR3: CASSQQAGTEAFF. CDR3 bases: TGCGCCAGCAGCCAACAGGCTGGCACTGAAGCTTTCTTT.

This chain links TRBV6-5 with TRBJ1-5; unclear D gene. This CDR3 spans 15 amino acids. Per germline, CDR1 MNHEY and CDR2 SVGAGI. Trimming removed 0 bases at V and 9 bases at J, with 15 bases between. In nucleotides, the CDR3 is TGTGCCAGCAGTTACTCGACGCGGGGTATCGGGCCCCAGCATTTT. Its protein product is CASSYSTRGIGPQHF.

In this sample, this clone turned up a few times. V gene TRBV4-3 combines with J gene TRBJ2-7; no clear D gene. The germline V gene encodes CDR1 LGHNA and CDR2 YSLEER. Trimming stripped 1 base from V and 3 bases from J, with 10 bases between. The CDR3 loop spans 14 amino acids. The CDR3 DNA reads TGCGCCAGCAGCCAAGTTCTCATTGGCTACGAGCAGTACTTC. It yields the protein CASSQVLIGYEQYF.

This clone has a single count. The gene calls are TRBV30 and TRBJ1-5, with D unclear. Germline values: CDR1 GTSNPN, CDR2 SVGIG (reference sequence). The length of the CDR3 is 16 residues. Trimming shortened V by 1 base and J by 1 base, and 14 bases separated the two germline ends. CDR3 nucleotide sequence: TGTGCCTGGAGTGCCCCACCTGACGGAAGCAATCAGCCCCAGCATTTT. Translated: CAWSAPPDGSNQPQHF.

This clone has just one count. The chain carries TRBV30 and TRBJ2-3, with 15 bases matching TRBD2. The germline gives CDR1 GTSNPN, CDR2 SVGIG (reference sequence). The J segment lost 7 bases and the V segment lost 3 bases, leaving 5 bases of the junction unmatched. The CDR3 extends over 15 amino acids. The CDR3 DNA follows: TGTGCCTGGAGCGGAGGGACTAGCGGGAGGAATACGCAGTATTTT. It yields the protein CAWSGGTSGRNTQYF.